This is a list of T cell receptor beta chains from one sample in a study of identifying expanded T cells in peripheral blood. Profiling relied on immunoSEQ multiplex PCR, and the TCRdb table lists in-frame clones only, not all of them. This table has more than 95,000 clones, more than 80% appearing once. Sequences were obtained from blood. The source of these receptors is a person aged 18 to 70 in good health. Both conserved end residues are part of each CDR3. D genes are given only for firm matches. A clone size is listed for some rows: how often the clone was seen (once, few, many), or a class if it is expanded.

CDR3 protein,CDR3 DNA,D gene,V gene,clone size,J gene,CDR3 length
CASSEQVSGNTIYF,TGCGCCAGCAGTGAACAGGTCTCTGGAAACACCATATATTTT,NA,TRBV10-2,NA,TRBJ1-3,14
CASSEAGPEDANTIYF,TGTGCCAGCAGTGAAGCGGGGCCTGAGGACGCGAACACCATATATTTT,NA,TRBV6-1,NA,TRBJ1-3,16
CASSESVTGELFF,TGTGCCAGCTCAGAAAGCGTCACCGGGGAGCTGTTTTTT,NA,TRBV18,NA,TRBJ2-2,13
CASSPRARPSAEQYF,TGTGCCAGCAGCCCTCGGGCGCGGCCGTCCGCCGAGCAGTACTTC,NA,TRBV7-6,NA,TRBJ2-7,15
CASSRTSAGKSYEQYF,TGTGCCAGCAGCCGGACATCGGCGGGGAAATCCTACGAGCAGTACTTC,NA,TRBV7-6,NA,TRBJ2-7,16
CASSSGQGNGYTF,TGCGCCAGCAGCTCCGGACAGGGGAATGGCTACACCTTC,TRBD1,TRBV5-1,NA,TRBJ1-2,13
CASSFLSMGQGGTQYF,TGTGCCAGCAGTTTTTTGTCCATGGGACAGGGAGGGACCCAGTACTTC,TRBD1,TRBV27,once,TRBJ2-5,16
CASRTPGANVLTF,TGTGCCAGCAGAACCCCTGGGGCCAACGTCCTGACTTTC,NA,TRBV6-1,NA,TRBJ2-6,13
CASSFDRDEQYF,TGTGCCAGCTCCTTTGACAGGGACGAGCAGTACTTC,TRBD1,TRBV18,NA,TRBJ2-7,12
CASSVAPGFQPQHF,TGTGCCAGCAGCGTAGCCCCCGGCTTCCAGCCCCAGCATTTT,NA,TRBV9,NA,TRBJ1-5,14
CASSIIGVNTEAFF,TGTGCCAGTAGTATAATAGGGGTGAACACTGAAGCTTTCTTT,NA,TRBV19,NA,TRBJ1-1,14
CASSQAGGSGYTF,TGCGCCAGCAGCCAGGCTGGTGGTTCTGGCTACACCTTC,NA,TRBV4-3,NA,TRBJ1-2,13
CASRQTVNNEQFF,TGTGCCAGCAGACAAACAGTAAACAATGAGCAGTTCTTC,NA,TRBV6-5,NA,TRBJ2-1,13
CASSPRVRDISGNTIYF,TGTGCCAGCTCACCACGAGTACGGGACATCTCTGGAAACACCATATATTTT,NA,TRBV18,once,TRBJ1-3,17
CASSRFGAAPLSTDTQYF,TGCGCCAGCAGCCGATTCGGGGCAGCTCCCCTTAGCACAGATACGCAGTATTTT,NA,TRBV5-1,NA,TRBJ2-3,18
CATSGREGRTLYNEQFF,TGTGCCACCAGCGGAAGAGAGGGAAGGACACTTTACAATGAGCAGTTCTTC,NA,TRBV15,once,TRBJ2-1,17
CASSPELSSQSTGELFF,TGTGCCAGCAGCCCGGAACTTAGCAGCCAGTCCACCGGGGAGCTGTTTTTT,NA,TRBV5-6,NA,TRBJ2-2,17
CAWSRDGFYEQYF,TGTGCCTGGAGCCGGGACGGATTCTACGAGCAGTACTTC,NA,TRBV30,NA,TRBJ2-7,13
CASHNRGSYYGYTF,TGTGCCAGCCACAACAGGGGCTCTTACTATGGCTACACCTTC,TRBD1,TRBV19,NA,TRBJ1-2,14
CASSTRGDKETQYF,TGTGCCAGCAGCACTAGAGGGGACAAAGAGACCCAGTACTTC,NA,TRBV9,NA,TRBJ2-5,14
CASSSGGGEKLFF,TGTGCCAGCAGTTCAGGGGGCGGTGAAAAACTGTTTTTT,TRBD1,TRBV28,NA,TRBJ1-4,13
CASSLQGSYGYTF,TGTGCCAGCAGCTTACAGGGGAGCTATGGCTACACCTTC,NA,TRBV7-9,once,TRBJ1-2,13
CASRANRDQPQHF,TGTGCCAGCAGGGCTAACAGGGACCAGCCCCAGCATTTT,NA,TRBV2,NA,TRBJ1-5,13
CASSISGVEAFF,TGTGCCAGCAGTATTTCAGGCGTTGAAGCTTTCTTT,NA,TRBV2,once,TRBJ1-1,12
CASSYQAVPYYEQYF,TGTGCCAGCAGTTATCAGGCAGTGCCCTACTACGAGCAGTACTTC,NA,TRBV6-6,NA,TRBJ2-7,15
CASLGNDGELFF,TGTGCCAGCCTGGGAAATGACGGGGAGCTGTTTTTT,NA,TRBV19,NA,TRBJ2-2,12
CASSVGTSGANVLTF,TGTGCCAGCAGCGTAGGAACCTCTGGGGCCAACGTCCTGACTTTC,NA,TRBV6-4,NA,TRBJ2-6,15
CASSSGQLKETQYF,TGTGCCAGCAGTTCCGGACAGCTAAAAGAGACCCAGTACTTC,NA,TRBV5-4,NA,TRBJ2-5,14
CASSRPGQANTEAFF,TGTGCCAGCAGCCGTCCGGGACAGGCGAACACTGAAGCTTTCTTT,TRBD1,TRBV16,NA,TRBJ1-1,15
CASSMGGYEQYF,TGTGCCAGTAGTATGGGGGGTTACGAGCAGTACTTC,NA,TRBV19,NA,TRBJ2-7,12
CASSTVPGQGYGYTF,TGTGCCAGCAGCACAGTACCGGGACAGGGTTATGGCTACACCTTC,TRBD1,TRBV2,NA,TRBJ1-2,15
CASSVTPGRQSGTEAFF,TGTGCCAGCAGCGTGACCCCGGGACGCCAATCGGGCACTGAAGCTTTCTTT,NA,TRBV9,NA,TRBJ1-1,17